This is a list of T cell receptor beta chains from one sample in a study of Graves' ophthalmopathy and Graves' hyperthyroidism. TCRdb fed the multiplex PCR reads into MiXCR, producing one record per CDR3 protein. This sample has under 350,000 distinct CDR3 sequences, with 15% to 20% found just once. The material sequenced was peripheral blood. These receptors were taken from an adult man with Graves' ophthalmopathy. The CDR3 runs from the conserved cysteine through the conserved F or W. The order of the fields is V gene, clone size, D gene, J gene, CDR3 protein, CDR3 DNA. D genes are given only for firm matches. Clone size is given for some rows only: seen once, a few or many times, or a class if the clone is expanded.

V gene: TRBV30; clone size: many; D gene: NA; J gene: TRBJ2-6; CDR3 protein: CASNPYWGTGANVLTF; CDR3 DNA: TGTGCCTCGAACCCATACTGGGGGACTGGGGCCAACGTCCTGACTTTC
V gene: TRBV19; clone size: many; D gene: TRBD1; J gene: TRBJ1-2; CDR3 protein: CASLRTGTNYGYTF; CDR3 DNA: TGTGCCAGCCTCCGGACAGGGACCAACTATGGCTACACCTTC
V gene: TRBV6-1; clone size: NA; D gene: TRBD1; J gene: TRBJ1-6; CDR3 protein: CASSRDRPLYSPLHF; CDR3 DNA: TGTGCCAGCTCCAGGGACAGGCCCTTGTACTCACCCCTCCACTTT
V gene: TRBV11-2; clone size: many; D gene: NA; J gene: TRBJ2-6; CDR3 protein: CASSPLASSSGANVLTF; CDR3 DNA: TGTGCCAGCAGCCCCCTGGCGTCAAGCTCTGGGGCCAACGTCCTGACTTTC
V gene: TRBV11-2; clone size: many; D gene: NA; J gene: TRBJ2-2; CDR3 protein: CASSSGTALNTGELFF; CDR3 DNA: TGTGCCAGCAGCTCAGGGACGGCTCTTAACACCGGGGAGCTGTTTTTT
V gene: TRBV4-1; clone size: few; D gene: NA; J gene: TRBJ2-2; CDR3 protein: CASSPKRVGNTGELFF; CDR3 DNA: TGCGCCAGCAGCCCAAAAAGGGTAGGGAACACCGGGGAGCTGTTTTTT
V gene: TRBV5-1; clone size: many; D gene: TRBD1; J gene: TRBJ2-2; CDR3 protein: CASSNGQGSPGELFF; CDR3 DNA: TGCGCCAGCAGCAACGGACAGGGGAGTCCCGGGGAGCTGTTTTTT
V gene: TRBV7-6; clone size: many; D gene: NA; J gene: TRBJ2-2; CDR3 protein: CASSLEWAGATGELFF; CDR3 DNA: TGTGCCAGCAGCTTAGAGTGGGCAGGGGCGACCGGGGAGCTGTTTTTT
V gene: TRBV11-2; clone size: NA; D gene: NA; J gene: TRBJ2-7; CDR3 protein: CASSSSFATGDYEQSF; CDR3 DNA: TGTGCCAGCAGCTCCTCCTTTGCGACAGGGGACTACGAGCAGTCCTTC
V gene: TRBV7-2; clone size: many; D gene: NA; J gene: TRBJ1-2; CDR3 protein: CASSLAPYRTNYGYTF; CDR3 DNA: TGTGCCAGCAGCTTAGCGCCCTACAGGACTAACTATGGCTACACCTTC
V gene: TRBV20-1; clone size: many; D gene: TRBD2; J gene: TRBJ2-5; CDR3 protein: CSSQREGLRETQYF; CDR3 DNA: TGCAGTTCCCAGCGGGAGGGCCTGAGAGAGACCCAGTACTTC
V gene: TRBV6-5; clone size: many; D gene: NA; J gene: TRBJ1-2; CDR3 protein: CASSYAGGNYGYTF; CDR3 DNA: TGTGCCAGCAGTTACGCTGGCGGCAACTATGGCTACACCTTC
V gene: TRBV29-1; clone size: many; D gene: TRBD2; J gene: TRBJ2-5; CDR3 protein: CSVESSGGVGETQYF; CDR3 DNA: TGCAGCGTTGAGTCTAGCGGGGGGGTGGGGGAGACCCAGTACTTC
V gene: TRBV30; clone size: many; D gene: NA; J gene: TRBJ1-1; CDR3 protein: CAWSVQGNGEAFF; CDR3 DNA: TGTGCCTGGAGTGTACAGGGTAACGGTGAAGCTTTCTTT
V gene: TRBV7-2; clone size: many; D gene: TRBD1; J gene: TRBJ1-5; CDR3 protein: CASSPQGVYQPQHF; CDR3 DNA: TGTGCCAGCAGCCCTCAGGGGGTGTATCAGCCCCAGCATTTT
V gene: TRBV19; clone size: many; D gene: NA; J gene: TRBJ1-2; CDR3 protein: CATTVGMANYGYTF; CDR3 DNA: TGTGCCACTACGGTTGGAATGGCTAACTATGGCTACACCTTC
V gene: TRBV5-1; clone size: many; D gene: TRBD1; J gene: TRBJ1-2; CDR3 protein: CASSRGTGKNYGYTF; CDR3 DNA: TGCGCCAGCAGCCGAGGGACAGGGAAGAACTATGGCTACACCTTC
V gene: TRBV24-1; clone size: many; D gene: NA; J gene: TRBJ2-2; CDR3 protein: CATSQLQGVSTGELFF; CDR3 DNA: TGTGCCACCAGTCAGCTACAGGGAGTTTCCACCGGGGAGCTGTTTTTT
V gene: TRBV27; clone size: few; D gene: TRBD2; J gene: TRBJ2-7; CDR3 protein: CASSPWTSGTEEQYF; CDR3 DNA: TGTGCCAGCAGTCCCTGGACTAGCGGGACGGAAGAGCAGTACTTC
V gene: TRBV6-1; clone size: NA; D gene: TRBD1; J gene: TRBJ2-7; CDR3 protein: CASRDRGLGEQYF; CDR3 DNA: TGTGCCAGCAGGGACAGGGGTTTAGGCGAGCAGTACTTC
V gene: TRBV7-8; clone size: many; D gene: NA; J gene: TRBJ2-7; CDR3 protein: CASSLAVSGEQYF; CDR3 DNA: TGTGCCAGCAGCTTGGCGGTTAGTGGCGAGCAGTACTTC
V gene: TRBV7-9; clone size: many; D gene: TRBD1; J gene: TRBJ1-2; CDR3 protein: CASSSTGGANYGYTF; CDR3 DNA: TGTGCCAGCAGCTCTACAGGGGGCGCGAACTATGGCTACACCTTC
V gene: TRBV12-3/TRBV12-4; clone size: many; D gene: NA; J gene: TRBJ2-2; CDR3 protein: CASSFWQRDGGELFF; CDR3 DNA: TGTGCCAGCAGTTTCTGGCAACGAGATGGCGGGGAGCTGTTTTTT
V gene: TRBV6-5; clone size: NA; D gene: NA; J gene: TRBJ1-2; CDR3 protein: CASSRAGYTF; CDR3 DNA: TGTGCCAGCAGTAGGGCGGGCTACACCTTC
V gene: TRBV30; clone size: few; D gene: TRBD1; J gene: TRBJ1-6; CDR3 protein: CAWSQRTGGAGNSPLHF; CDR3 DNA: TGTGCCTGGAGCCAAAGGACAGGGGGCGCTGGGAATTCACCCCTCCACTTT
V gene: TRBV28; clone size: NA; D gene: TRBD2; J gene: TRBJ2-5; CDR3 protein: CASSPLWREGRETQYF; CDR3 DNA: TGTGCCAGCAGTCCCCTGTGGCGGGAGGGCCGAGAGACCCAGTACTTC
V gene: TRBV6-1; clone size: many; D gene: TRBD2; J gene: TRBJ2-7; CDR3 protein: CASSEAGAGAREQYF; CDR3 DNA: TGTGCCAGCAGTGAAGCTGGGGCGGGAGCTCGCGAGCAGTACTTC
V gene: TRBV7-8; clone size: NA; D gene: TRBD2; J gene: TRBJ2-7; CDR3 protein: CASSIGTSGSLQEQYF; CDR3 DNA: TGTGCCAGCAGCATCGGGACTAGCGGGAGTCTTCAGGAGCAGTACTTC
V gene: TRBV27; clone size: many; D gene: TRBD2; J gene: TRBJ2-2; CDR3 protein: CASGRTSSPWELFF; CDR3 DNA: TGTGCCAGCGGTCGGACTAGTAGTCCCTGGGAGCTGTTTTTT
V gene: TRBV12-3/TRBV12-4; clone size: many; D gene: TRBD1; J gene: TRBJ2-5; CDR3 protein: CASSLDRAQETQYF; CDR3 DNA: TGTGCCAGCAGTCTTGACAGGGCCCAAGAGACCCAGTACTTC
V gene: TRBV6-1; clone size: NA; D gene: TRBD1; J gene: TRBJ2-2; CDR3 protein: CASSRTGGTTGELFF; CDR3 DNA: TGTGCCAGCAGTCGGACAGGGGGCACCACCGGGGAGCTGTTTTTT
V gene: TRBV6-1; clone size: many; D gene: NA; J gene: TRBJ2-5; CDR3 protein: CASSELRDLETQYF; CDR3 DNA: TGTGCCAGCAGCGAACTCAGGGACTTGGAGACCCAGTACTTC
V gene: TRBV7-8; clone size: NA; D gene: TRBD1; J gene: TRBJ2-5; CDR3 protein: CASSQDRKETQYF; CDR3 DNA: TGTGCCAGCAGCCAGGACAGGAAAGAGACCCAGTACTTC
V gene: TRBV2; clone size: NA; D gene: TRBD2; J gene: TRBJ2-7; CDR3 protein: CASSEEVRGLAGEGQYF; CDR3 DNA: TGTGCCAGCAGTGAAGAAGTAAGGGGACTAGCGGGAGAGGGGCAGTACTTC
V gene: TRBV5-1; clone size: many; D gene: NA; J gene: TRBJ1-6; CDR3 protein: CASSSSTVGNSPLHF; CDR3 DNA: TGCGCCAGCAGCTCTTCGACAGTAGGGAATTCACCCCTCCACTTT
V gene: TRBV27; clone size: many; D gene: NA; J gene: TRBJ2-5; CDR3 protein: CASRRDTSFGETQYF; CDR3 DNA: TGTGCCAGCAGACGCGACACTAGTTTTGGAGAGACCCAGTACTTC
V gene: TRBV2; clone size: many; D gene: NA; J gene: TRBJ2-7; CDR3 protein: CASLQGASYEQYF; CDR3 DNA: TGTGCCAGCCTACAGGGCGCCTCCTACGAGCAGTACTTC
V gene: TRBV6-1; clone size: many; D gene: NA; J gene: TRBJ1-1; CDR3 protein: CASSGEDWENTEAFF; CDR3 DNA: TGTGCCAGCAGTGGTGAGGACTGGGAGAACACTGAAGCTTTCTTT
V gene: TRBV7-6; clone size: many; D gene: TRBD2; J gene: TRBJ2-7; CDR3 protein: CASSLVAGGHEQYF; CDR3 DNA: TGTGCCAGCAGCTTAGTCGCGGGAGGCCACGAGCAGTACTTC
V gene: TRBV6-5; clone size: many; D gene: TRBD2; J gene: TRBJ2-7; CDR3 protein: CASSYGSGGPTYEQYF; CDR3 DNA: TGTGCCAGCAGTTACGGAAGCGGGGGGCCTACCTACGAGCAGTACTTC
V gene: TRBV6-2/TRBV6-3; clone size: many; D gene: NA; J gene: TRBJ2-7; CDR3 protein: CASSYSPPGDRYEQYF; CDR3 DNA: TGTGCCAGCAGTTACTCGCCCCCTGGCGACCGCTACGAGCAGTACTTC
V gene: TRBV6-5; clone size: many; D gene: NA; J gene: TRBJ1-1; CDR3 protein: CASTSPETTEAFF; CDR3 DNA: TGTGCCAGCACCTCTCCCGAGACTACTGAAGCTTTCTTT
V gene: TRBV6-5; clone size: many; D gene: NA; J gene: TRBJ1-5; CDR3 protein: CASSYSSQGHQPQHF; CDR3 DNA: TGTGCCAGCAGTTACTCGAGCCAGGGCCATCAGCCCCAGCATTTT
V gene: TRBV11-1; clone size: many; D gene: TRBD2; J gene: TRBJ2-7; CDR3 protein: CASSLRTSGSFYEQYF; CDR3 DNA: TGTGCCAGCAGCCTGAGGACTAGCGGGAGTTTCTACGAGCAGTACTTC
V gene: TRBV7-8; clone size: many; D gene: TRBD1; J gene: TRBJ1-5; CDR3 protein: CASSLGTTGGTQPQHF; CDR3 DNA: TGTGCCAGCAGCTTAGGGACCACAGGGGGCACTCAGCCCCAGCATTTT